Each of the 23 T cell receptor beta chains below was sequenced from the same sample in a study of prognosis after radiotherapy for stage I lung cancer. Genomic DNA was the source, and TCR beta CDR3 was amplified from it by two-round multiplex PCR. Primers targeting each individual TRBV and TRBJ gene were applied in first-round PCR. TCRdb used MiXCR to reprocess the multiplex PCR reads, holding one entry per CDR3 protein. Of more than 11,000 distinct CDR3 sequences listed, around half are singletons. The specimen comprised PBMCs, sampled before or after stereotactic body radiation therapy (not recorded which). The receptors were gathered from a donor aged 50 or older with non-small cell lung cancer.

Relative to its sample, this clonotype is medium-sized. The rearrangement joins TRBV6-2 or TRBV6-3 to TRBJ2-1, with D possibly TRBD2 on 5 matching bases. Trimming took off 4 bases at V and 3 bases at J, with 13 bases between the two ends. CDR3 length: 15 residues. Looked up from germline, CDR1 is MNHEY and CDR2 is SVGEGT. In DNA, the CDR3 is TGTGCCAGCAGTTTAGAGGAGCGGAGCTACAATGAGCAGTTCTTC. It translates to CASSLEERSYNEQFF.

This clonotype has ten or more counts. This chain connects TRBV15 to TRBJ1-5, with TRBD1 as a possible D gene (5 bases). Germline CDR1 is LNHNV and CDR2 is YYDKDF (reference sequence). V shed 1 base and J shed 7 bases, with 11 bases lying between them. The CDR3 consists of 14 residues. CDR3 in amino acids: CATSRGQTRQPQHF. The CDR3 DNA sequence: TGTGCCACCAGCAGAGGACAGACTCGCCAGCCCCAGCATTTT.

This clonotype showed up just a few times. J is TRBJ1-2 and V is TRBV27, with D unresolved. The CDR3 runs to 15 residues. V gave up 6 bases and J gave up 5 bases, with 19 bases separating them. Germline V lookup: CDR1 MNHEY, CDR2 SMNVEV (reference sequence). CDR3 DNA: TGTGCCAGCAGCGTATTATCCGGACTCGCGTATGGCTACACCTTC. This sequence encodes CASSVLSGLAYGYTF.

This clonotype was detected only once. Since a far larger clone is one base different, this is likely a read error. The chain carries TRBV6-4 and TRBJ2-7; 10 bases match TRBD2. There are 14 residues in the CDR3. The germline V gene encodes CDR1 MRHNA and CDR2 SNTAGT. V lost 7 bases and J lost 3; bases outside the gene matches: 6. DNA of the CDR3: TGTGCCAGCATCCAGCGGGAGGGCTTCTACGAGCAGTACTTC. The encoded protein is CASIQREGFYEQYF.

The V gene is TRBV28, the J gene TRBJ2-6; no definite D call. V gave up 5 bases and J gave up 8 bases, with 16 bases separating them. CDR3 length: 15 amino acids. Germline lookup yields CDR1 MDHEN and CDR2 SYDVKM. The CDR3 reads CASSPVLAGTNVLTF. The CDR3 DNA reads as TGTGCCAGCAGTCCCGTACTTGCTGGTACCAACGTCCTGACTTTC.

As concerns this clonotype: A clone one base away is much larger, so this may be a read error. The chain joins TRBV20-1 to TRBJ2-5, with a tentative D call TRBD2 (6 bases). CDR3 length: 14 amino acids. The V end was cut by 5 bases, the J end by 3 bases, with 16 bases between. Germline lookup yields CDR1 DFQATT and CDR2 SNEGSKA (reference sequence). The CDR3 sequence: CSAGSLGGKETQYF. The CDR3 nucleotides are TGCAGTGCTGGGTCCCTAGGAGGGAAAGAGACCCAGTACTTC.

In its sample, this clonotype was seen many times. The CDR3 nucleotides read TGCGCCAGCAGCCCAGGGGAGGTGGGAGATACGCAGTATTTT. Translating it yields CASSPGEVGDTQYF. V and J are TRBV5-1 and TRBJ2-3; D may correspond to TRBD1 or TRBD2 (6 bases each). This CDR3 spans 14 amino acids. From germline, CDR1 is SGHRS and CDR2 YFSETQ. Trimming took 4 bases from V and 5 from J, leaving 14 bases between them.

The V and J genes are TRBV7-9 and TRBJ2-7; 8 bases are a match to TRBD2. The CDR3 is 14 amino acids. The V gene's germline CDR1 is SEHNR and CDR2 FQNEAQ (reference sequence). J lost 3 bases, V lost 3 bases, and 4 bases had no gene match. CDR3 amino acids: CASSFGGRNYEQYF. The CDR3 region has the DNA TGTGCCAGCAGCTTTGGCGGGAGGAACTACGAGCAGTACTTC.

This clonotype counts as medium-sized (0.01 to 0.1%). The chain employs TRBV2 and TRBJ1-1; D unresolved. Per germline, CDR1 SNHLY and CDR2 FYNNEI. Trimming stripped 4 bases from V and 8 bases from J, with 11 bases between. This CDR3 is built from 12 residues. CDR3 sequence: CASSGWQPEAFF. The CDR3 coding sequence is TGTGCCAGCAGTGGGTGGCAACCCGAAGCTTTCTTT.

This clonotype was picked up many times. V and J are TRBV7-8 and TRBJ2-3, with TRBD1 identical over 7 bases. The germline V gene has CDR1 SGHVS and CDR2 FQNEAQ. This CDR3 has 15 residues. The trim removed 3 bases at V and 0 bases at J, leaving 3 bases unmatched. CDR3 DNA: TGTGCCAGCAGCTTCCGACAGGGTAGCACAGATACGCAGTATTTT. This encodes CASSFRQGSTDTQYF.

This chain joins TRBV7-9 and TRBJ1-6; D remains unclear. V was trimmed by 5 bases and J by 8 bases, leaving 7 bases between them. This CDR3 spans 12 amino acids. Germline CDR1 is SEHNR and CDR2 is FQNEAQ (reference sequence). CDR3 in amino acids: CASSHRDSPLHF. The CDR3 DNA reads TGTGCCAGCAGCCACCGGGATTCACCCCTCCACTTT. The full variable domain, in which reference TRBV7-9 and TRBJ1-6 provide the parts outside the CDR3, is DTGVSQNPRHKITKRGQNVTFRCDPISEHNRLYWYRQTLGQGPEFLTYFQNEAQLEKSRLLSDRFSAERPKGSFSTLEIQRTEQGDSAMYLCASSHRDSPLHFGNGTRLTVT.

As regards this clonotype: A far larger clone lies a single base away; this is likely a read error. The chain joins TRBV6-5 to TRBJ2-6, with D possibly matching TRBD1 (6 bases). V gave up 7 bases and J gave up 2 bases, with 15 bases separating them. CDR1 is MNHEY and CDR2 is SVGAGI in the germline V gene. The CDR3 has 16 amino acids. As DNA, the CDR3 is TGTGCCAGCATTCCCCCCTCAGGGGCTGGGGCCAACGTCCTGACTTTC. Translated: CASIPPSGAGANVLTF.

This clonotype occurred a few times. Being one base from a much bigger clone, this may be a read error. The rearrangement uses TRBV11-1 and TRBJ2-5; 12 bases are a match to TRBD1. The CDR3 covers 18 residues. Germline values: CDR1 SGHAT, CDR2 FQDESV (reference sequence). Here the CDR3 reads CASGLTSGTGGGRETQYF. CDR3 in DNA: TGTGCCAGCGGCTTAACATCCGGGACAGGGGGCGGTCGGGAGACCCAGTACTTC.

This clonotype was recorded many times. The chain employs TRBV4-1 and TRBJ2-1; D is unresolved. V lost 0 bases to trimming and J lost 4 bases, with 10 bases between them. The CDR3 runs 15 residues. In germline, CDR1 is MGHRA, CDR2 YSYEKL. The DNA of the CDR3 is TGCGCCAGCAGCCAAGATGCCGCCAGGTACAATGAGCAGTTCTTC. As protein: CASSQDAARYNEQFF.

This clonotype was counted ten times or more. The chain has TRBV10-2 and TRBJ1-4; no clear D gene. The CDR3 spans 14 residues. The germline V gene encodes CDR1 WSHSY and CDR2 SAAADI. V lost 2 bases and J lost 8, with 12 bases in between. The CDR3 region has the DNA TGCGCCAGCAGTGAGACGGTATTAGGGGAAAAACTGTTTTTT. Residues: CASSETVLGEKLFF.

This clonotype qualifies as medium-sized. This chain links TRBV19 with TRBJ1-2, with D possibly matching TRBD1 (5 bases). Per germline, CDR1 LNHDA and CDR2 SQIVND (reference sequence). The CDR3 totals 16 residues. With 6 bases removed from V and 3 bases from J, the gap between germline ends came to 20 bases. The CDR3 DNA reads TGTGCCAGTAGGGGCCTCAGACAGTCGTTGTACTATGGCTACACCTTC. Translated: CASRGLRQSLYYGYTF.

The CDR3 spells CASSLSGSFSYEQYF. Here the CDR3 DNA reads TGTGCCAGCAGTTTAAGCGGGAGTTTCTCCTACGAGCAGTACTTC. V and J are TRBV12-3 or TRBV12-4 and TRBJ2-7; the match to TRBD2 covers 8 bases. V lost 2 bases and J lost 0; bases outside the gene matches: 3. There are 15 residues in the CDR3.

This clonotype has at least ten counts. The chain combines TRBV20-1 with TRBJ2-7; D possibly corresponds to TRBD2 (6 bases). Germline values: CDR1 DFQATT, CDR2 SNEGSKA (reference sequence). V was shortened by 0 bases and J by 5 bases, with 11 bases between the two germline ends. The CDR3 length is 13 residues. For the CDR3, the DNA is TGCAGTGCTAGAGACGGAGGAGGGGACGAGCAGTACTTC. It specifies CSARDGGGDEQYF.

This sequence joins TRBV6-9 and TRBJ2-2, with a possible D match to TRBD2 (6 bases). Deletions cut 3 bases from V and 8 bases from J, with 16 bases between. Germline CDR1 reads MNHGY; CDR2 reads SVAAGI. The CDR3 length is 15 residues. In DNA, the CDR3 is TGTGCCAGCAGTTACAGTCTTGGGGCGGGAGGGGAGCTGTTTTTT. Translation: CASSYSLGAGGELFF.

This chain links TRBV24-1 with TRBJ2-1; D might be TRBD2 (6 bases). Germline V gene data show CDR1 as KGHDR and CDR2 as SFDVKD. Deletions cut 9 bases from V and 6 bases from J, with 11 bases between. This CDR3 has 12 amino acids. The CDR3 loop reads CATSLGGNEQFF. The DNA for the CDR3 is TGTGCCACCTCCCTGGGGGGCAATGAGCAGTTCTTC.

The genes are TRBV7-2 and TRBJ1-5, with D possibly called TRBD1 or TRBD2 (6 bases each). The last part of the DNA fits TRBJ2-3 better; the J call may be wrong. Germline V CDR1 and CDR2: SGHTA, FQGNSA. This CDR3 region has 14 residues. The CDR3 region has the DNA TGTGCCAGCAGCTTAGGACAGGACTACGAGGCCCAGTATTTT. Its translation: CASSLGQDYEAQYF.

This clonotype was recorded many times. V and J are TRBV7-9 and TRBJ1-4; TRBD1 aligns across 8 bases. There are 14 residues in the CDR3. V was pared by 4 bases and J by 2 bases, with 0 bases of the junction left unmatched. Germline values: CDR1 SEHNR, CDR2 FQNEAQ (reference sequence). CDR3 protein: CASSWTGTNEKLFF. CDR3 bases: TGTGCCAGCAGCTGGACAGGGACTAATGAAAAACTGTTTTTT.

J is TRBJ2-1 and V is TRBV20-1, with 15 bases identical to TRBD2. Germline V CDR1 and CDR2: DFQATT, SNEGSKA (reference sequence). With 2 bases clipped from V and 7 bases from J, the junction kept 9 bases outside the gene matches. The CDR3 spans 17 residues. CDR3 sequence reads: CSARLYTGTSGRNEQFF. The CDR3 nucleotides read TGCAGTGCTAGACTATATACCGGGACTAGCGGGAGGAATGAGCAGTTCTTC.